This T cell receptor beta chain was documented in a study of shared clonotypes between healthy human individuals. CDR1 SGHTA and CDR2 FQGNSA come from the germline V gene. The V segment lost 5 bases and the J segment 1 base; nucleotides outside the gene matches: 3. The CDR3 consists of 15 residues. Sorted-subset replicate PCRs used about 190 ng of genomic DNA. This amount corresponded to 30,000 to 35,000 T cell genomes. Original processing notes: Filtering differed because ImmunoSEQ produced junction-only sequences that carried no quality scores. TCRdb keeps only in-frame clones here, not all; method: immunoSEQ multiplex PCR. V, J and clone size are taken as reported in that table, and D and trimming were inferred from the DNA itself. The sample carries 2 million to 2.5 million clones, 80% to 95% recorded once. Study-wide points: Clonotypes which were not shared had lower generation probabilities than clonotypes that all four donors shared.

As to this clone: Its antigen is unidentified. This same CDR3 is encoded by further DNA sequences in the sample.

The receptor was isolated from a man aged 18 to 35 in good health. Some clones in this sample may be carry-over from other donors' samples. V usage is TRBV7-2 and J usage is TRBJ2-5; 11 nucleotides align to TRBD2. The sample taken for sequencing was naive CD4+ T cells from PBMCs. Subset described: CD45RA+ positively selected. The CDR3 coding sequence is TGTGCCAGCAGCCTCACTAGCGGGAGCCAAGAGACCCAGTACTTC. Translating it yields CASSLTSGSQETQYF.